The next 25 T cell receptor beta chains were all read from a single sample in a study of memory CD4+ T cells and cytomegalovirus serostatus. The sort gate was single viable CD3+CD4+CD8-CD45RO+ cells for memory CD4+ T cells. Only in-frame clones appear in the TCRdb table, and some are missing; sequencing was by immunoSEQ multiplex PCR. Among 45,000 to 65,000 clones listed, approximately 78% were seen once. Specimen: memory CD4+ T cells from blood. The origin of the receptors is an adult in good health and CMV-seronegative.

This chain connects TRBV5-6 to TRBJ2-5; 9 bases fit TRBD2. The CDR3 loop spans 17 amino acids. Germline V lookup: CDR1 SGHDT, CDR2 YYEEEE. Trimming took 1 base from V and 4 from J; bases not matched to a gene: 11. For the CDR3, the DNA is TGTGCCAGCAGCTTGACGGCTAGCGGGGAGAAGGCAGAGACCCAGTACTTC. It codes for CASSLTASGEKAETQYF.

This clone appeared a few times. For the CDR3, the DNA is TGTGCCAGCAGTTACTCCGGGACAGGGAGCAATCAGCCCCAGCATTTT. Translation gives CASSYSGTGSNQPQHF. This rearrangement joins TRBV6-5 to TRBJ1-5; 9 positions match TRBD1. Per germline, CDR1 MNHEY and CDR2 SVGAGI. V was pared by 0 bases and J by 1 base, with 1 base of the junction left unmatched. This CDR3 region has 16 residues.

V usage is TRBV28 and J usage is TRBJ2-3, with a possible D match to TRBD2 (5 bases). Trimming removed 6 bases from V and 1 base from J, with 14 bases in between. Per germline, CDR1 MDHEN and CDR2 SYDVKM. This CDR3 comprises 15 residues. Written as DNA, the CDR3 is TGTGCCAGCAGCCCTGACCGGGGAGGCACAGATACGCAGTATTTT. This translates into CASSPDRGGTDTQYF.

The CDR3 sequence: CASGGQGDSFYGYTF. CDR3 nucleotides: TGTGCCAGCGGGGGACAGGGGGACTCCTTCTATGGCTACACCTTC. The chain couples TRBV2 to TRBJ1-2, with 11 bases lining up with TRBD1. The CDR3 has 15 residues. After removal of 8 bases from V and 4 bases from J, the junction contained 9 bases not matched to a gene. The germline CDR1 and CDR2 sequences are SNHLY and FYNNEI.

This clone was observed a handful of times. The genes are TRBV5-6 and TRBJ1-4; TRBD1 is a possible D gene (5 bases). There are 16 residues in the CDR3. The ends were cut back, 3 bases at V and 0 bases at J, with 12 bases in the middle. CDR1 and CDR2 (germline): SGHDT, YYEEEE. In DNA, the CDR3 is TGTGCCAGCAGCTCCGGGACCTACGCAACTAATGAAAAACTGTTTTTT. Its translation is CASSSGTYATNEKLFF.

This clone has more than one count but fewer than ten. V and J are TRBV7-2 and TRBJ2-5; 12 positions agree with TRBD1. Per germline, CDR1 SGHTA and CDR2 FQGNSA. Trimming removed 2 bases from V and 1 base from J; junction bases left unmatched: 5. The CDR3 totals 17 residues. Here the CDR3 reads CASSLWGQGALQETQYF. The CDR3 DNA reads TGTGCCAGCAGCTTATGGGGACAGGGGGCGCTCCAAGAGACCCAGTACTTC.

In its sample, this clone was seen a few times. The V and J genes are TRBV4-1 and TRBJ2-7; TRBD1 matches 9 bases. This CDR3 is built from 18 residues. The V and J ends lost 0 bases and 2 bases, in that order; junction bases with no gene match: 11. Germline V gene lookup returns CDR1 MGHRA and CDR2 YSYEKL. CDR3 nucleotides: TGCGCCAGCAGCCAAGAACCCCCGACCGGGACAGGGACCTACGAGCAGTACTTC. It is translated as CASSQEPPTGTGTYEQYF.

The chain employs TRBV6-5 and TRBJ1-6, with a possible D match to TRBD1 (6 bases). CDR1 is MNHEY, CDR2 SVGAGI, per germline. The CDR3 extends over 15 amino acids. Trimming stripped 2 bases from V and 10 bases from J, with 15 bases between. The CDR3 sequence is CASSYLSTGKSPLHF. For the CDR3, the DNA is TGTGCCAGCAGTTACCTTAGCACAGGGAAATCACCCCTCCACTTT.

V usage is TRBV20-1 and J usage is TRBJ1-3, with unresolved D. Germline CDR1 and CDR2: DFQATT and SNEGSKA (reference sequence). CDR3 length: 11 residues. Trimming cost V 5 bases and J 4 bases, with 6 bases left between them. CDR3 coding DNA: TGCAGTGCTTCCACAGGAAACACCATATATTTT. Translating gives CSASTGNTIYF.

The chain combines TRBV4-2 with TRBJ1-4; unclear D gene. Germline V gene sequence: CDR1 LGHNA, CDR2 YNFKEQ. This CDR3 has 15 residues. V was trimmed by 0 bases and J by 6 bases, leaving 11 bases between them. The CDR3 coding sequence is TGTGCCAGCAGCCAAGATCCGACGCATGATGAAAAACTGTTTTTT. Amino acid sequence: CASSQDPTHDEKLFF.

The chain recombines TRBV7-6 with TRBJ2-5, with D perhaps TRBD1 (6 bases). The CDR3 extends over 14 amino acids. The germline V gene has CDR1 SGHVS and CDR2 FNYEAQ. Trimming shortened V by 4 bases and J by 2 bases, and 11 bases separated the two germline ends. CDR3 residues: CASSSHGQQETQYF. The CDR3 nucleotides read TGTGCCAGCAGCTCACACGGACAGCAAGAGACCCAGTACTTC.

The chain carries TRBV7-9 and TRBJ1-4, with D maybe TRBD1 (5 bases). Trimming took off 5 bases at V and 5 bases at J, with 18 bases between the two ends. The CDR3 has 16 amino acids. Per the germline V gene, CDR1 is SEHNR and CDR2 is FQNEAQ (reference sequence). The chain's CDR3 is CASSNRSGTGNEKLFF. The CDR3 nucleotides are TGTGCCAGCAGCAACAGATCCGGGACGGGGAATGAAAAACTGTTTTTT.

The rearrangement joins TRBV5-6 to TRBJ2-1; D assignment may be TRBD1 or TRBD2 (5 bases each). The CDR3 totals 14 residues. Trimming removed 6 bases from V and 4 bases from J, with 14 bases in between. The germline V gene encodes CDR1 SGHDT and CDR2 YYEEEE. In DNA form, the CDR3 reads TGTGCCAGCACCTCGGGACGGATGTACAATGAGCAGTTCTTC. Translation gives CASTSGRMYNEQFF.

V is TRBV13 and J is TRBJ1-4; the D gene is possibly TRBD1 (5 bases). Germline CDR1 PRHDT, CDR2 FYEKMQ (reference sequence). Trimming removed 4 bases at V and 6 bases at J, with 12 bases between. This CDR3 is built from 14 residues. The CDR3 loop reads CASSYRDGDEKLFF. The CDR3 nucleotides are TGTGCCAGCAGCTATCGGGACGGTGATGAAAAACTGTTTTTT. Looking up the rest from reference TRBV13 and TRBJ1-4 gives the full variable domain: AAGVIQSPRHLIKEKRETATLKCYPIPRHDTVYWYQQGPGQDPQFLISFYEKMQSDKGSIPDRFSAQQFSDYHSELNMSSLELGDSALYFCASSYRDGDEKLFFGSGTQLSVL.

The rearrangement joins TRBV27 to TRBJ2-7, with D unclear. The CDR3 totals 16 residues. The germline V gene encodes CDR1 MNHEY and CDR2 SMNVEV (reference sequence). V lost 2 bases to trimming and J lost 2 bases, with 16 bases between them. Here the CDR3 reads CASSLMVSTATYEQYF. CDR3 nucleotide sequence: TGTGCCAGCAGTTTAATGGTCTCAACTGCTACCTACGAGCAGTACTTC.

The chain uses TRBV6-5 and TRBJ1-5; 10 bases match TRBD1. This CDR3 spans 15 amino acids. The germline V gene encodes CDR1 MNHEY and CDR2 SVGAGI. The ends lost 6 bases at V and 6 bases at J; junction bases unmatched: 8. CDR3 nucleotide sequence: TGTGCCAGCAGCCCGGACAGGGGGTATGGTCAGCCCCAGCATTTT. This sequence encodes CASSPDRGYGQPQHF.

The chain is built from TRBV7-6 and TRBJ1-4; weak D call: TRBD1 (6 bases). The germline V gene has CDR1 SGHVS and CDR2 FNYEAQ. The CDR3 has 15 residues. The V gene lost 4 bases and the J gene lost 3 bases, with 12 bases spanning the gap. The CDR3 DNA reads TGTGCCAGCAGCTGGGGGGGCAGTTCTAATGAAAAACTGTTTTTT. Amino acid sequence: CASSWGGSSNEKLFF.

The V call is TRBV19, the J call TRBJ1-5; a possible D gene is TRBD1 (6 bases). CDR1 is LNHDA, CDR2 SQIVND, per germline (reference sequence). CDR3 length: 14 amino acids. Trimming stripped 6 bases from V and 5 bases from J, with 14 bases between. CDR3: CASSLTGTDQPQHF. In DNA, the CDR3 is TGTGCCAGTAGCCTGACAGGCACCGATCAGCCCCAGCATTTT.

This clone turned up a few times. The chain is built from TRBV5-6 and TRBJ1-1, with TRBD1 identical over 7 bases. The germline gives CDR1 SGHDT, CDR2 YYEEEE. The CDR3 covers 13 residues. J was trimmed by 4 bases and V by 3 bases; bases with no gene match: 3. The CDR3 here is CASSSTGTTEAFF. The CDR3 bases are TGTGCCAGCAGCTCGACAGGGACCACTGAAGCTTTCTTT. The whole variable domain, remainder taken from reference TRBV5-6 and TRBJ1-1, is DAGVTQSPTHLIKTRGQQVTLRCSPKSGHDTVSWYQQALGQGPQFIFQYYEEEERQRGNFPDRFSGHQFPNYSSELNVNALLLGDSALYLCASSSTGTTEAFFGQGTRLTVV.

The chain carries TRBV19 and TRBJ1-4; no clear D. CDR1 and CDR2 (germline): LNHDA, SQIVND (reference sequence). The CDR3 has 12 residues. V lost 6 bases and J lost 8, with 10 bases in between. The DNA for the CDR3 is TGTGCCAGTAGATCTTCCGCGGAAAAACTGTTTTTT. Its protein is CASRSSAEKLFF. Filled out from reference TRBV19 and TRBJ1-4, the complete variable domain reads DGGITQSPKYLFRKEGQNVTLSCEQNLNHDAMYWYRQDPGQGLRLIYYSQIVNDFQKGDIAEGYSVSREKKESFPLTVTSAQKNPTAFYLCASRSSAEKLFFGSGTQLSVL.

CDR3 residues: CASSEGGGFDEQYF. The CDR3 DNA reads as TGTGCCAGCAGTGAGGGGGGAGGATTTGACGAGCAGTACTTC. V and J are TRBV2 and TRBJ2-7, with D tentatively TRBD2 (6 bases). V gave up 3 bases and J gave up 5 bases, with 14 bases separating them. The CDR3 loop spans 14 amino acids. Germline V lookup: CDR1 SNHLY, CDR2 FYNNEI.

The chain links TRBV6-1 to TRBJ2-4; 10 nucleotides line up with TRBD1. The V and J ends lost 3 bases and 7 bases, in that order; junction bases with no gene match: 3. This CDR3 has 14 residues. Germline assignment: CDR1 MNHNS and CDR2 SASEGT. The DNA of the CDR3 is TGTGCCAGCAGTGAGGGACAGGGGAGGAACATTCAGTACTTC. This sequence encodes CASSEGQGRNIQYF.

The chain employs TRBV7-2 and TRBJ2-1; no clear D. Trimming left V 5 bases short and J 7 bases short, with 15 bases between. CDR1 and CDR2 from the germline V gene are SGHTA and FQGNSA. This CDR3 has 14 amino acids. DNA for the CDR3: TGTGCCAGCAGCCCGCCGGGTTTGAGGAATGAGCAGTTCTTC. Translated, it gives CASSPPGLRNEQFF.

The V gene is TRBV6-6, the J gene TRBJ2-1, with TRBD2 matching 10 bases. The V gene's germline CDR1 is MNHNY and CDR2 SVGAGI (reference sequence). Unmatched junction bases numbered 3, after V lost 2 bases and J lost 8 bases. The CDR3 is 14 amino acids. CDR3 sequence: CASSYGTSVDEQFF. The CDR3 DNA reads as TGTGCCAGCAGTTACGGGACTAGCGTCGATGAGCAGTTCTTC.

The rearrangement uses TRBV29-1 and TRBJ1-1; D may be TRBD1 (5 bases). Trimming took 4 bases from V and 2 from J, leaving 17 bases between them. Germline V gene lookup returns CDR1 SQVTM and CDR2 ANQGSEA. This CDR3 has 15 amino acids. DNA for the CDR3: TGCAGCGTTGCCTTTACCGGGACCCTCAACACTGAAGCTTTCTTT. Its protein is CSVAFTGTLNTEAFF.